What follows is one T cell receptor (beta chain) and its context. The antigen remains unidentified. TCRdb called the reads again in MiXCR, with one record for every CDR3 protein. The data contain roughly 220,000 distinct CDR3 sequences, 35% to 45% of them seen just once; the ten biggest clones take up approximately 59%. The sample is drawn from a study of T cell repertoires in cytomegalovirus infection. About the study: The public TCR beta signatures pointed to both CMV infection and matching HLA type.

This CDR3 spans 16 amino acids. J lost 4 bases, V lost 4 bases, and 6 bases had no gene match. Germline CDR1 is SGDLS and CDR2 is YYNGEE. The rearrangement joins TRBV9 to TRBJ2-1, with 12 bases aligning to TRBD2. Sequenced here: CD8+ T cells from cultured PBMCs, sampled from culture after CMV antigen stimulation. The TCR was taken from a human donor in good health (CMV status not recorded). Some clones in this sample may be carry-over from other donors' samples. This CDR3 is CASSPPTSGGYNEQFF. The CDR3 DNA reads TGTGCCAGCAGCCCTCCGACTAGCGGGGGATACAATGAGCAGTTCTTC.